This T cell receptor (beta chain) was identified during a study of T-cell reconstitution after alpha-beta-depleted transplantation in children. Study observations and caveats: The authors attributed T-cell counts and diversity one year after transplant mostly to newly produced T cells. Reported findings indicate that, about two months after transplant, alpha-beta T cells came from several hundred expanded clones, which were derived from non-depleted graft cells. Surviving thymic progenitors and recipient T cells were the source of high TCRbeta diversity at day 60 in some patients.

The CDR3 runs to 16 residues. Trimming at V came to 7 bases and at J to 9 bases, leaving 12 bases not matched to a gene. Per germline, CDR1 WSHSY and CDR2 SAAADI. This clonotype appeared a few times. Its matching antigen is unknown. Unique molecular identifiers were incorporated when the TCRbeta library was constructed. TCRdb independently ran MiXCR on the PCR reads; one entry per CDR3 protein. The sample comprises hundreds of thousands of distinct CDR3 sequences, 15% to 20% of which are singletons, and roughly 27% rests with the top ten. Sequences were derived from PBMCs, mostly from graft donor cells, sampled 360 days after TCRalphabeta/CD19-depleted stem cell transplant. This receptor was taken from a boy in the first two years of life who had a stem cell transplant for Wiskott-Aldrich syndrome, so the T cells may come from the graft donor. The rearrangement links TRBV10-2 to TRBJ2-2; the match to TRBD2 covers 12 bases. CDR3 nucleotide sequence: TGCGCCAGCATAAGCCGGCTAGCGGGAGGGGGCCGGGAGCTGTTTTTT. Translating it yields CASISRLAGGGRELFF.